This paragraph reports one T cell receptor (beta chain). As handled by the study authors: Amplification of reference gene primers was used by the study to estimate nucleated cell counts. The assay was immunoSEQ multiplex PCR, and TCRdb's table has in-frame clones only and misses some. That table is the source of V, J and clone size, and D and trimming were worked out from the DNA. The sample consists of around 30,000 clones, 90% of them appearing once. The data were obtained in a study of blood T cell repertoires in COVID-19. Study context: Sites across the United States, Italy and Spain contributed samples from acute and convalescent COVID-19. T cells, B-cell-depleted T cells, or PBMCs supplied cDNA or gDNA.

Deletions cut 2 bases from V and 0 bases from J, with 6 bases between. This CDR3 region has 14 residues. CDR1 is SEHNR and CDR2 is FQNEAQ in the germline V gene (reference sequence). Sequenced sample: peripheral blood. This chain connects TRBV7-9 to TRBJ2-3; D is possibly TRBD1 (5 bases). The sequence derives from a man older than 75 with acute or convalescent COVID-19. CDR3 sequence (DNA): TGTGCCAGCAGCTTAAAGGGGAGCACAGATACGCAGTATTTT. Its translation: CASSLKGSTDTQYF.